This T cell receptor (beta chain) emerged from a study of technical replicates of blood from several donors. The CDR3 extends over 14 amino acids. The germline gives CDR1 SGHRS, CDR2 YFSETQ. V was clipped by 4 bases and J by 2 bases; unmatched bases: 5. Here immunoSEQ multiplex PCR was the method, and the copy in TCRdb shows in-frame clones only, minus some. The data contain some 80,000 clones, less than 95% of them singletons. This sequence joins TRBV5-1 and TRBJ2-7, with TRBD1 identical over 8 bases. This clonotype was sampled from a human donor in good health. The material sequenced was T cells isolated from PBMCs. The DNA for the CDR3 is TGCGCCAGCAGCAAAGGACAGGGACCCTACGAGCAGTACTTC. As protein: CASSKGQGPYEQYF.